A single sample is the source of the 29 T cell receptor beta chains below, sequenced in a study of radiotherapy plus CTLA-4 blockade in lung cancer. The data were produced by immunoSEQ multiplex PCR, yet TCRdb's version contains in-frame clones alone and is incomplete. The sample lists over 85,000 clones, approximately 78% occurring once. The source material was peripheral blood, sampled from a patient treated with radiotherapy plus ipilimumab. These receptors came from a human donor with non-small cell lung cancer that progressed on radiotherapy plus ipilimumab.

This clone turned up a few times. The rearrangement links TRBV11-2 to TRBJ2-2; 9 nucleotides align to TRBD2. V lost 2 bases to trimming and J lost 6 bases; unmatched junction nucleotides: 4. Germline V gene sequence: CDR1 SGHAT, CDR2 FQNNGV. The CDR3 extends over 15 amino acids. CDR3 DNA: TGTGCCAGCAGCTTAACGGGACTAGCAGCCGGGGAGCTGTTTTTT. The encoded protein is CASSLTGLAAGELFF.

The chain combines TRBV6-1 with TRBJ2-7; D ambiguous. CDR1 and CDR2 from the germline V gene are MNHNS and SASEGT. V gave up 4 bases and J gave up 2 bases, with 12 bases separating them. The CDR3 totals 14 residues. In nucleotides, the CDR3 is TGTGCCAGCAGTGTTTCGACCCAGACCTACGAGCAGTACTTC. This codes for CASSVSTQTYEQYF.

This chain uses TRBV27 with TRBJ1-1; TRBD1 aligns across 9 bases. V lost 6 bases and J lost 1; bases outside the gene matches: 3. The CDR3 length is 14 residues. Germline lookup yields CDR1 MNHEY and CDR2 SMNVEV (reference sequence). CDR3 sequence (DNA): TGTGCCAGCAGCTCGGACAGGGGGAACACTGAAGCTTTCTTT. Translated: CASSSDRGNTEAFF.

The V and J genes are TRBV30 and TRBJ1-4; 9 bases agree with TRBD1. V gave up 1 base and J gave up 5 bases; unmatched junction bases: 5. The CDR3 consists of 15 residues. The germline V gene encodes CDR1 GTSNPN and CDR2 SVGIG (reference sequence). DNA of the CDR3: TGTGCCTGGAGTGATGTACAGGGGGCAAATGAAAAACTGTTTTTT. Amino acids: CAWSDVQGANEKLFF.

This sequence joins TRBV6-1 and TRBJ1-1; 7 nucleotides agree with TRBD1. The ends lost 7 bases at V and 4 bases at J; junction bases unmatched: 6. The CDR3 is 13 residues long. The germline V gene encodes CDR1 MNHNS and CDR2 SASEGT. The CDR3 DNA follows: TGTGCCAGCACCTTGGGACAGTTCACTGAAGCTTTCTTT. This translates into CASTLGQFTEAFF.

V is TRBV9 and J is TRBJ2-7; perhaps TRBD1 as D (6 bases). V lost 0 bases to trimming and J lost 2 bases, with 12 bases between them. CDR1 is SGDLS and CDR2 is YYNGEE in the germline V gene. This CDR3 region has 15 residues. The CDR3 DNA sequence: TGTGCCAGCAGCGTAGGCCCGGACAGTCCCTACGAGCAGTACTTC. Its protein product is CASSVGPDSPYEQYF.

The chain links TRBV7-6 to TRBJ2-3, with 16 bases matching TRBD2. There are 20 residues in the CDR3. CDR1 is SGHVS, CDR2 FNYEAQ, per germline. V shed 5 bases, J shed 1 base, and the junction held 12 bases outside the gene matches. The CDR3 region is CASSPLGGTSGRAGTDTQYF. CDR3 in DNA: TGTGCCAGCAGCCCGTTAGGGGGGACTAGCGGGAGGGCCGGCACAGATACGCAGTATTTT. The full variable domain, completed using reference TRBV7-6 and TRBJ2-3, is GAGVSQSPRYKVTKRGQDVALRCDPISGHVSLYWYRQALGQGPEFLTYFNYEAQQDKSGLPNDRFSAERPEGSISTLTIQRTEQRDSAMYRCASSPLGGTSGRAGTDTQYFGPGTRLTVL.

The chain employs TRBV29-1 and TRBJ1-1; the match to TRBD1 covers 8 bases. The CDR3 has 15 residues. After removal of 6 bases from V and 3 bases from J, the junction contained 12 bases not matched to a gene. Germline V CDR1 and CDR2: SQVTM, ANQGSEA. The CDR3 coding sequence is TGCAGCGTAGCTTACAGGGGGGAGGTTTACACTGAAGCTTTCTTT. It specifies CSVAYRGEVYTEAFF.

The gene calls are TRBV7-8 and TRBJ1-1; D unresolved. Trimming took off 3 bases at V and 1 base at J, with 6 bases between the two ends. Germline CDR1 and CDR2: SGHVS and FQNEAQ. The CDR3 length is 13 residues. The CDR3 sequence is CASSFDGNTEAFF. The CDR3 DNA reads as TGTGCCAGCAGCTTCGACGGGAACACTGAAGCTTTCTTT.

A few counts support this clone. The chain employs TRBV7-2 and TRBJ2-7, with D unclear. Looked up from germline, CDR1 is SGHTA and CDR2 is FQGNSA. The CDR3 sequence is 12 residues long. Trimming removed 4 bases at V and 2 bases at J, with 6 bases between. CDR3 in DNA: TGTGCCAGCAGCTCATTCACCTACGAGCAGTACGTC. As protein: CASSSFTYEQYV.

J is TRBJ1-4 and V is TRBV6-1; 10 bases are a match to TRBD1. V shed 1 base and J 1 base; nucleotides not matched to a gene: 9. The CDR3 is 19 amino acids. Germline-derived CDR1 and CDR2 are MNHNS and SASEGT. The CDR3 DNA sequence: TGTGCCAGCAGTGAAGGGGACAGGGGCTCTGTGATAACTAATGAAAAACTGTTTTTT. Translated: CASSEGDRGSVITNEKLFF.

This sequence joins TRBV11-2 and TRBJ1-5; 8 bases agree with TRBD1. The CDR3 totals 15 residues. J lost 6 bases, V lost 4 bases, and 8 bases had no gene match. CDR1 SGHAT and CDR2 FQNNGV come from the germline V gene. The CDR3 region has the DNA TGTGCCAGCAGCTCGAGACAGGGGTCGCTTCAGCCCCAGCATTTT. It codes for CASSSRQGSLQPQHF.

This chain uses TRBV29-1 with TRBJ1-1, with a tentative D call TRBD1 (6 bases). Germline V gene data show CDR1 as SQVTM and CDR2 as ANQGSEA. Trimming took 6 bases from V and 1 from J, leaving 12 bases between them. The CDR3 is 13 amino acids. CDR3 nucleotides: TGCAGCGTAGGACAAGGGGGGAACACTGAAGCTTTCTTT. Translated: CSVGQGGNTEAFF.

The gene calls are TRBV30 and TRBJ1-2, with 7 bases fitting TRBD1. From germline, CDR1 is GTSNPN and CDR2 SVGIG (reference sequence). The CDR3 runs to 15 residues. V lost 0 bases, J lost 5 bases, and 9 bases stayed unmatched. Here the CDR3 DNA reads TGTGCCTGGAGTGTACAAACAGGGGTACGATATGGCTACACCTTC. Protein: CAWSVQTGVRYGYTF.

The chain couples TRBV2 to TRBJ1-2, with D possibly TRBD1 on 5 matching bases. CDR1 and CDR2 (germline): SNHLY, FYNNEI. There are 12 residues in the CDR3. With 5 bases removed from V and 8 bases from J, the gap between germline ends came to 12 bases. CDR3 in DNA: TGTGCCAGCAGTCGTCCAGGGAGCGGCTACACCTTC. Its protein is CASSRPGSGYTF. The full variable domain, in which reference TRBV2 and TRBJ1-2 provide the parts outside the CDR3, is EPEVTQTPSHQVTQMGQEVILRCVPISNHLYFYWYRQILGQKVEFLVSFYNNEISEKSEIFDDQFSVERPDGSNFTLKIRSTKLEDSAMYFCASSRPGSGYTFGSGTRLTVV.

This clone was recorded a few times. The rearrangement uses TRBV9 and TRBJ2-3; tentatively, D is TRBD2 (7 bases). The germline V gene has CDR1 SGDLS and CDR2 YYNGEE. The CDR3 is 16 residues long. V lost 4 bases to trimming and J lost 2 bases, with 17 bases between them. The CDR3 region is CASSQREGGFTDTQYF. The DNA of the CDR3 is TGTGCCAGCAGCCAGAGGGAGGGGGGGTTCACAGATACGCAGTATTTT.

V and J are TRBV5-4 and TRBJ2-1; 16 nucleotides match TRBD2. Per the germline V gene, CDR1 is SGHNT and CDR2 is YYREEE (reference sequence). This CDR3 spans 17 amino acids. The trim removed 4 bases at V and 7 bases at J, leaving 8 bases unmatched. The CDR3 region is CASSEGLAGGILNEQFF. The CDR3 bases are TGTGCCAGCAGCGAGGGACTAGCGGGAGGGATATTAAATGAGCAGTTCTTC. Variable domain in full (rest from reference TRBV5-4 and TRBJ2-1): ETGVTQSPTHLIKTRGQQVTLRCSSQSGHNTVSWYQQALGQGPQFIFQYYREEENGRGNFPPRFSGLQFPNYSSELNVNALELDDSALYLCASSEGLAGGILNEQFFGPGTRLTVL.

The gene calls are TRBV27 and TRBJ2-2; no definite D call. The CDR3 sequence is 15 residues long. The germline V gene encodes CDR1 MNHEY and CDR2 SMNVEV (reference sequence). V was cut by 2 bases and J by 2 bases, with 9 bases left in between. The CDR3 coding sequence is TGTGCCAGCAGTTTAGGGGTAATTAACACCGGGGAGCTGTTTTTT. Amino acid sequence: CASSLGVINTGELFF.

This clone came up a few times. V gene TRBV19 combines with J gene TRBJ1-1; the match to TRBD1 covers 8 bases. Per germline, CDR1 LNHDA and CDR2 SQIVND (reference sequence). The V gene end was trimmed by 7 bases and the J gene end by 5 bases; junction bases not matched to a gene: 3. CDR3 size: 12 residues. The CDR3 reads CASTRQGTEAFF. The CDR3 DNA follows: TGTGCCAGTACCCGACAGGGGACTGAAGCTTTCTTT.

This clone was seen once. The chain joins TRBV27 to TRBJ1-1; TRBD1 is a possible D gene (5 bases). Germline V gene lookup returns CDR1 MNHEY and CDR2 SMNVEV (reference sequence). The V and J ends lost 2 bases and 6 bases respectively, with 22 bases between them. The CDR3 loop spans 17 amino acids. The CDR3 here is CASSLRARGPGGSEAFF. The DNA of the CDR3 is TGTGCCAGCAGTTTAAGGGCCCGGGGCCCCGGTGGATCTGAAGCTTTCTTT.

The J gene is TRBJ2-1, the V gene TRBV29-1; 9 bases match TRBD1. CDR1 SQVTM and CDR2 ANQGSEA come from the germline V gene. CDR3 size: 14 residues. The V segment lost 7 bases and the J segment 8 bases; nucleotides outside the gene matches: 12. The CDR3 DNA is TGCAGCGCCAAACGGGACAGGGCTTTCGATGAGCAGTTCTTC. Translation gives CSAKRDRAFDEQFF.

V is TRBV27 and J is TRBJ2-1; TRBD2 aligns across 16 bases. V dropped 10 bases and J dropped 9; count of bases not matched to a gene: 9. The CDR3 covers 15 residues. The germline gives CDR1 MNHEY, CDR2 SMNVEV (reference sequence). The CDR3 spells CATGLAGGPEVEQFF. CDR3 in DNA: TGTGCCACGGGACTAGCGGGAGGGCCGGAGGTTGAGCAGTTCTTC.

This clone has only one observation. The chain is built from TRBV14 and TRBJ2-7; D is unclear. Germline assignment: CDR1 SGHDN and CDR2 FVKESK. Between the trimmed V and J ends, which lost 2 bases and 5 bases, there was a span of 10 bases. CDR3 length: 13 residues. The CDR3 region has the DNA TGTGCCAGCAGCCAATTTGGACGAGACGAGCAGTACTTC. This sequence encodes CASSQFGRDEQYF. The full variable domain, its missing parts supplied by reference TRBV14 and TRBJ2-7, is EAGVTQFPSHSVIEKGQTVTLRCDPISGHDNLYWYRRVMGKEIKFLLHFVKESKQDESGMPNNRFLAERTGGTYSTLKVQPAELEDSGVYFCASSQFGRDEQYFGPGTRLTVT.

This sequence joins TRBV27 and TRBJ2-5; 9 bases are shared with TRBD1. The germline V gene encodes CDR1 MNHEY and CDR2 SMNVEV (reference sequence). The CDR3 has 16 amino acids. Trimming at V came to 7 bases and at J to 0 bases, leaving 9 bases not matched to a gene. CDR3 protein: CASNHGTGRYQETQYF. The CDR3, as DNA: TGTGCCAGCAACCATGGGACAGGGAGGTACCAAGAGACCCAGTACTTC.

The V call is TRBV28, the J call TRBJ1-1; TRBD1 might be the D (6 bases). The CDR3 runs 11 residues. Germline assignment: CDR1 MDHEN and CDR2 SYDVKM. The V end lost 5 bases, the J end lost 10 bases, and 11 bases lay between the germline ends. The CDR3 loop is CASSTGTRAFF. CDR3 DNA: TGTGCCAGCAGTACCGGGACAAGAGCTTTCTTT.

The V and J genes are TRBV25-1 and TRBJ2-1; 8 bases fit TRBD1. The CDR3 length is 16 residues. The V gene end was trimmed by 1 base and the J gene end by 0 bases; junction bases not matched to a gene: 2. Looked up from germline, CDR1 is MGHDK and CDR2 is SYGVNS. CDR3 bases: TGTGCCAGCAGTGAATTGCAGGGGGCCTCCTACAATGAGCAGTTCTTC. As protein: CASSELQGASYNEQFF.

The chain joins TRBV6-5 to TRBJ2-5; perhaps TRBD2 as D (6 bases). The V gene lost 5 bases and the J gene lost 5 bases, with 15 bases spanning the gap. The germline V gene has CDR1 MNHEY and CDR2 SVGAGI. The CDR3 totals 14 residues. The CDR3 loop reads CASSRASDGETQYF. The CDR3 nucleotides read TGTGCCAGCAGTAGGGCTAGCGATGGGGAGACCCAGTACTTC.

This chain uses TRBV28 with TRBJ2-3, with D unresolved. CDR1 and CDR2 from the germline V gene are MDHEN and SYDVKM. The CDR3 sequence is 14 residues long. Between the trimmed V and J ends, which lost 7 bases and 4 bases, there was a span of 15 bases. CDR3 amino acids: CASISQVRPDTQYF. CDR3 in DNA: TGTGCCAGCATCTCACAAGTCAGGCCAGATACGCAGTATTTT.

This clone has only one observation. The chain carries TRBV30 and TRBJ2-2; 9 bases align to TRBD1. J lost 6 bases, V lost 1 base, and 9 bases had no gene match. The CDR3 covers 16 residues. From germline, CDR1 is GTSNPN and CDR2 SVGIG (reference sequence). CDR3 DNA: TGTGCCTGGAGTGCCTTACAGGGGGCCGGCGCCGGGGAGCTGTTTTTT. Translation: CAWSALQGAGAGELFF.